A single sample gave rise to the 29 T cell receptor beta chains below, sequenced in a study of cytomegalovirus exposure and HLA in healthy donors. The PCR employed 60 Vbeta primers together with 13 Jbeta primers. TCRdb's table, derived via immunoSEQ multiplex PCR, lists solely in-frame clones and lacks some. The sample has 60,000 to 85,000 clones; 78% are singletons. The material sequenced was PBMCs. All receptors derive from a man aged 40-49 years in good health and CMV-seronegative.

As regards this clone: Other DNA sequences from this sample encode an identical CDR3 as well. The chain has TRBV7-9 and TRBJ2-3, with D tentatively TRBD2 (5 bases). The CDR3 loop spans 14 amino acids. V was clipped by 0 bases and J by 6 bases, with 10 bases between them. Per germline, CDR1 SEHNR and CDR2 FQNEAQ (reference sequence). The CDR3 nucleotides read TGTGCCAGCAGCTTAGCCTCGGGAACCGATACGCAGTATTTT. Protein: CASSLASGTDTQYF.

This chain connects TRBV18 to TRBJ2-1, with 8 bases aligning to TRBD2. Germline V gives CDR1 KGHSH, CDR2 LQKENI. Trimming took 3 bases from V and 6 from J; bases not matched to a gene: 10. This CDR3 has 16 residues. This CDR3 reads CASSPPGLGTSNEQFF. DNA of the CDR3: TGTGCCAGCTCACCCCCGGGACTAGGGACTTCCAATGAGCAGTTCTTC.

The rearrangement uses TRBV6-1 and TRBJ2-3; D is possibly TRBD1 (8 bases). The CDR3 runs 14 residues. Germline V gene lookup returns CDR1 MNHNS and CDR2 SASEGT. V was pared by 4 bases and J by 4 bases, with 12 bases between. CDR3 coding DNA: TGTGCCAGCAGTGCACAGGGGGGGGCAGATACGCAGTATTTT. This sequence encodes CASSAQGGADTQYF.

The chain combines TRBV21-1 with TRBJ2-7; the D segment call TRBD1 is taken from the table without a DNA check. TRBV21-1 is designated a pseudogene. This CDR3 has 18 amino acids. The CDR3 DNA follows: TGTGCCAGCAGTCTGGGGGGATCTGAAAGACAGGGATATCGCGAGCAGTACTTC. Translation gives CASSLGGSERQGYREQYF.

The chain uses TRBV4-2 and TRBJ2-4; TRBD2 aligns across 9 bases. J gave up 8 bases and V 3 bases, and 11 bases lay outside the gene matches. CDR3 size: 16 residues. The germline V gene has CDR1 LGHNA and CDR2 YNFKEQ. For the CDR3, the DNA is TGTGCCAGCAGCCAGGCCCTCTTGGGCGGGAGGGACATTCAGTACTTC. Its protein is CASSQALLGGRDIQYF.

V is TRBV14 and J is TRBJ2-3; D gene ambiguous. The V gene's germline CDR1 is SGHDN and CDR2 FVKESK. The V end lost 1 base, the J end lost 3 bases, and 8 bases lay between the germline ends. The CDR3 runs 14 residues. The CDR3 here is CASSQGQLTDTQYF. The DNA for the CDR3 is TGTGCCAGCAGCCAAGGGCAACTAACAGATACGCAGTATTTT.

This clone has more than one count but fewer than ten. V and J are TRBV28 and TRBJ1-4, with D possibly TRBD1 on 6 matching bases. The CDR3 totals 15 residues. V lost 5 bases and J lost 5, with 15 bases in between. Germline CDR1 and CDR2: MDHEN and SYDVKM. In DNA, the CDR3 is TGTGCCAGCAGTCCAATACAGGGATCGAATGAAAAACTGTTTTTT. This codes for CASSPIQGSNEKLFF.

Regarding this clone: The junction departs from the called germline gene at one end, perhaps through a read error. The CDR3 DNA follows: TGTGTCAGCAGTTCCCCGCAGAAATATGGCTACACCTTC. This encodes CVSSSPQKYGYTF. V is TRBV28 and J is TRBJ1-2; D not certain. From germline, CDR1 is MDHEN and CDR2 SYDVKM. The CDR3 loop spans 13 amino acids.

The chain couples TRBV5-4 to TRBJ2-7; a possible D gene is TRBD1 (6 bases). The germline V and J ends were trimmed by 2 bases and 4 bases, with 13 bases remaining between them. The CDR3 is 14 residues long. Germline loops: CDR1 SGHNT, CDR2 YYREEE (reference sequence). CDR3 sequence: CASSLGGVIYEQYF. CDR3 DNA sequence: TGTGCCAGCAGCTTAGGGGGAGTAATATACGAGCAGTACTTC.

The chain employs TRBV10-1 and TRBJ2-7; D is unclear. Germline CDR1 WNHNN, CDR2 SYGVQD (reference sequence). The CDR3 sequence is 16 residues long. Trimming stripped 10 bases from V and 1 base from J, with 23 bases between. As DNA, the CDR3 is TGCGCCATCTTCCCCACCTTAAGAGGCCGTTCCTACGAGCAGTACTTC. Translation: CAIFPTLRGRSYEQYF.

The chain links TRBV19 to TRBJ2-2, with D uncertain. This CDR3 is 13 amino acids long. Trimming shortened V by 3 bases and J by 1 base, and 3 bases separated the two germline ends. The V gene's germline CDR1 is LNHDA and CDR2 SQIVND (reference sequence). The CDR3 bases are TGTGCCAGTAGTATCCAGAACACCGGGGAGCTGTTTTTT. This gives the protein CASSIQNTGELFF.

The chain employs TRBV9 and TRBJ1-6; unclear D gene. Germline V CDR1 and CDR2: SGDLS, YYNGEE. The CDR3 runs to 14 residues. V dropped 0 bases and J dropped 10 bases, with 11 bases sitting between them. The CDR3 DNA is TGTGCCAGCAGCGTAGGAGGGATCAGCTCACCCCTCCACTTT. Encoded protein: CASSVGGISSPLHF.

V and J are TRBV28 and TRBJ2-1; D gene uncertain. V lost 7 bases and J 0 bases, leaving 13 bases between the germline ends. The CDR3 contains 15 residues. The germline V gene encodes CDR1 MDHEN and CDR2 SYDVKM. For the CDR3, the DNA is TGTGCCAGCACCAAGTCGACAACCTCCTACAATGAGCAGTTCTTC. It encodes CASTKSTTSYNEQFF. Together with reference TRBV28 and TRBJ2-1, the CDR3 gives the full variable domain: DVKVTQSSRYLVKRTGEKVFLECVQDMDHENMFWYRQDPGLGLRLIYFSYDVKMKEKGDIPEGYSVSREKKERFSLILESASTNQTSMYLCASTKSTTSYNEQFFGPGTRLTVL.

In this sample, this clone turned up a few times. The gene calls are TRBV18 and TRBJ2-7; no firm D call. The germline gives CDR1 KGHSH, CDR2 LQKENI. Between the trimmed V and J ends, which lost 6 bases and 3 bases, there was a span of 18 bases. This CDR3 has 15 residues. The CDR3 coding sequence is TGTGCCAGCTCCCTCCGGGTTACTCGTCTCTACGAGCAGTACTTC. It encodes CASSLRVTRLYEQYF. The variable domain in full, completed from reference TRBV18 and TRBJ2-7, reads NAGVMQNPRHLVRRRGQEARLRCSPMKGHSHVYWYRQLPEEGLKFMVYLQKENIIDESGMPKERFSAEFPKEGPSILRIQQVVRGDSAAYFCASSLRVTRLYEQYFGPGTRLTVT.

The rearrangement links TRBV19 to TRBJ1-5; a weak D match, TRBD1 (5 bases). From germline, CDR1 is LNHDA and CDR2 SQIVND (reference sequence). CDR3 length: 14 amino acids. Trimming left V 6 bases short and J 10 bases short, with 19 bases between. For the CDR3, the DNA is TGTGCCAGTAGGGAGTCTTGGGGGGATCGTCCCCAGCATTTT. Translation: CASRESWGDRPQHF.

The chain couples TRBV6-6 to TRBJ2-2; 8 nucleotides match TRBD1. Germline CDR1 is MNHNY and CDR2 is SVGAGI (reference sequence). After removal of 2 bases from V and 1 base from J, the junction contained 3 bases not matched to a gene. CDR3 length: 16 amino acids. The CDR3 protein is CASSYRTGRNTGELFF. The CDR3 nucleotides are TGTGCCAGCAGTTACCGGACAGGGCGGAACACCGGGGAGCTGTTTTTT.

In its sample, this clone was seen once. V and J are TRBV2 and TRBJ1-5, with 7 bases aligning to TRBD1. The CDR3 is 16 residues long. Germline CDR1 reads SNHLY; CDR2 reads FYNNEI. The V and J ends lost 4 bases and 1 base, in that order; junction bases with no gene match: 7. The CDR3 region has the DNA TGTGCCAGCAGTGGGAGGGGGCAGATAAGCAATCAGCCCCAGCATTTT. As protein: CASSGRGQISNQPQHF.

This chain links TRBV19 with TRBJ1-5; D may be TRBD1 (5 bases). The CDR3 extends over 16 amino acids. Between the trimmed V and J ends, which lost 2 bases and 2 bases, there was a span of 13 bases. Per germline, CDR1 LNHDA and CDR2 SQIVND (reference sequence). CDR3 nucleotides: TGTGCCAGTAGTATACGTGGGGCGCGGCGCAATCAGCCCCAGCATTTT. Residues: CASSIRGARRNQPQHF.

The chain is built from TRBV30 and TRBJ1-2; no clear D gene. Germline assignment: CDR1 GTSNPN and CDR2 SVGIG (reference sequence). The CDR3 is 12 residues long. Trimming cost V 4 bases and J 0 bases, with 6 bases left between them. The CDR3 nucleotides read TGTGCCTGGACTACAGCTAACTATGGCTACACCTTC. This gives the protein CAWTTANYGYTF.

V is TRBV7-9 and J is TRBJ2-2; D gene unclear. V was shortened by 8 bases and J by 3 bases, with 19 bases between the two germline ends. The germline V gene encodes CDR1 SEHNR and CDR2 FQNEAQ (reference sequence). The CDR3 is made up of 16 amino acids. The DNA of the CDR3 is TGTGCCAGCGAACCCACCTTGCGGATAGACACCGGGGAGCTGTTTTTT. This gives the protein CASEPTLRIDTGELFF.

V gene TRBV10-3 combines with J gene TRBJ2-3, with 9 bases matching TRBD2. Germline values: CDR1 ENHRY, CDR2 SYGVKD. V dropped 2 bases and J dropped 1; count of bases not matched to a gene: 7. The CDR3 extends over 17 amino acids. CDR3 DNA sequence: TGTGCCATCAGTGAGAACCGACTAGCGGAAGGCACAGATACGCAGTATTTT. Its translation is CAISENRLAEGTDTQYF.

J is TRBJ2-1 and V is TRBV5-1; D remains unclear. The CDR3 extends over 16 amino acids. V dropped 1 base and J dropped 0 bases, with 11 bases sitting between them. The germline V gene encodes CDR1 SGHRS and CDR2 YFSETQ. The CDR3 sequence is CASSLLGRSSYNEQFF. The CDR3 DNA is TGCGCCAGCAGCTTGCTAGGCCGAAGCTCCTACAATGAGCAGTTCTTC. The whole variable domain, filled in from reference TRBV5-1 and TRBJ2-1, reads KAGVTQTPRYLIKTRGQQVTLSCSPISGHRSVSWYQQTPGQGLQFLFEYFSETQRNKGNFPGRFSGRQFSNSRSEMNVSTLELGDSALYLCASSLLGRSSYNEQFFGPGTRLTVL.

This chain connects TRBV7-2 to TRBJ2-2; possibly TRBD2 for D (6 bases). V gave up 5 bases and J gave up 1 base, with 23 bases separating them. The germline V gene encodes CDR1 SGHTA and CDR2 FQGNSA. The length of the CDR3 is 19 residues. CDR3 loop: CASSPGLTGESENTGELFF. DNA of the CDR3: TGTGCCAGCAGCCCCGGACTAACGGGAGAATCGGAGAACACCGGGGAGCTGTTTTTT.

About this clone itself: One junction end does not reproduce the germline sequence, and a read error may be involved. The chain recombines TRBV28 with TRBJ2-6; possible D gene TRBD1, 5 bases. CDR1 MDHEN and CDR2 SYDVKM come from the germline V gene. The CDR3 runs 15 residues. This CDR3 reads CASSHSSSGANGLTF. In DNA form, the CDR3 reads TGTGCCAGCAGCCATAGTAGCTCTGGGGCCAACGGCCTGACTTTC.

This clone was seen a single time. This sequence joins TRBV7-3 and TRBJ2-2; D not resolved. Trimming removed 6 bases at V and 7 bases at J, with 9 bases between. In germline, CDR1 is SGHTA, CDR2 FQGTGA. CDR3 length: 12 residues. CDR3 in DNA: TGTGCCAGCAGTCTAGAGGTCGGGGAGCTGTTTTTT. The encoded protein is CASSLEVGELFF.

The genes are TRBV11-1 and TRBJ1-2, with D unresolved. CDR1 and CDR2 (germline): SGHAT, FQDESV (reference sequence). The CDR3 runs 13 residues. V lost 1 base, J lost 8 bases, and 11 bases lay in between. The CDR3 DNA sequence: TGTGCCAGCAGCTTAGTGAGGTTTCGCGGCTACACCTTC. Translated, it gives CASSLVRFRGYTF. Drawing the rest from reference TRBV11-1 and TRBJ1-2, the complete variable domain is EAEVAQSPRYKITEKSQAVAFWCDPISGHATLYWYRQILGQGPELLVQFQDESVVDDSQLPKDRFSAERLKGVDSTLKIQPAELGDSAMYLCASSLVRFRGYTFGSGTRLTVV.

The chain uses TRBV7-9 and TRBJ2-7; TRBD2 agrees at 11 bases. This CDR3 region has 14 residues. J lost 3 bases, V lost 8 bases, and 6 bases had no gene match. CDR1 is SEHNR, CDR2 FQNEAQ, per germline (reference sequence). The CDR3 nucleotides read TGTGCCAGCGGCCGACTAGCGGGGAGCTACGAGCAGTACTTC. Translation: CASGRLAGSYEQYF.

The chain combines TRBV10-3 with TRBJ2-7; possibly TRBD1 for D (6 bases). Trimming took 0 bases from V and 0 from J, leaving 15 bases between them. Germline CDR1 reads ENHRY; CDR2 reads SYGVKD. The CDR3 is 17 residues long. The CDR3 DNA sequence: TGTGCCATCAGTGAGTCGTGGACCGGGACACTCTCCTACGAGCAGTACTTC. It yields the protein CAISESWTGTLSYEQYF.

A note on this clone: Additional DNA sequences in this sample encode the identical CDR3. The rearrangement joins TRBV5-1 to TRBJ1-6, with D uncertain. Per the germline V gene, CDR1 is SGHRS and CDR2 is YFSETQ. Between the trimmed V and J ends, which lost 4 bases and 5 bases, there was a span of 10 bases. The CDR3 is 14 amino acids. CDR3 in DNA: TGCGCCAGCAGCCTGGCCGTTGATAATTCACCCCTCCACTTT. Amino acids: CASSLAVDNSPLHF.